Here is one T cell receptor beta chain with its context. Its target is not known. CDR3 length: 17 amino acids. Germline values: CDR1 SEHNR, CDR2 FQNEAQ (reference sequence). V gave up 0 bases and J gave up 4 bases; unmatched junction bases: 6. The data stem from a study of shared clonotypes between healthy human individuals. General study results and limits: As a rule, naive subsets had a larger estimated richness than memory subsets.

The assay was immunoSEQ multiplex PCR, and TCRdb's table has in-frame clones only and misses some. The table shows roughly 2,300,000 clones, with under 95% occurring only once. The sequencing sample was made of naive CD4+ T cells from PBMCs. Indicated subset: CD45RA+ positively selected. The receptor was isolated from a young man in good health. Some clones in this sample may be carry-over from other donors' samples. The J gene is TRBJ2-7, the V gene TRBV7-9; 13 nucleotides agree with TRBD2. CDR3 coding DNA: TGTGCCAGCAGCTTAGCTAGCGGACTAGCGGGAGAATACGAGCAGTACTTC. It encodes CASSLASGLAGEYEQYF.